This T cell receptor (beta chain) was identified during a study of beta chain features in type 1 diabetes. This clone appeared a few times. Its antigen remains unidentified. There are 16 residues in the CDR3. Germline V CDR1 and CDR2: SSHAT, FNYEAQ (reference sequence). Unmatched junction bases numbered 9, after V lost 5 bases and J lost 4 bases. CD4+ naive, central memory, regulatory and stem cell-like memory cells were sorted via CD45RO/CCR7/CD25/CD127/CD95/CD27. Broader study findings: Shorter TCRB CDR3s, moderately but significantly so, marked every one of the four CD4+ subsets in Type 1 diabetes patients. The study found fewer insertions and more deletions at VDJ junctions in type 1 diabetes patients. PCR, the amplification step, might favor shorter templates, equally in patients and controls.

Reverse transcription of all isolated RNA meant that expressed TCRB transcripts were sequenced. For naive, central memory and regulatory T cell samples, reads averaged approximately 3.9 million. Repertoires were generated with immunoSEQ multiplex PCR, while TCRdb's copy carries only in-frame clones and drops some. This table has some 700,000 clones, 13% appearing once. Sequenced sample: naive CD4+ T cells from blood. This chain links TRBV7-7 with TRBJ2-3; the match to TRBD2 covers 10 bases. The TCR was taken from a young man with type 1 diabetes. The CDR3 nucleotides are TGTGCCAGCAGCCCTAACAGCGGGGGGGCGGCAGATACGCAGTATTTT. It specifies CASSPNSGGAADTQYF.